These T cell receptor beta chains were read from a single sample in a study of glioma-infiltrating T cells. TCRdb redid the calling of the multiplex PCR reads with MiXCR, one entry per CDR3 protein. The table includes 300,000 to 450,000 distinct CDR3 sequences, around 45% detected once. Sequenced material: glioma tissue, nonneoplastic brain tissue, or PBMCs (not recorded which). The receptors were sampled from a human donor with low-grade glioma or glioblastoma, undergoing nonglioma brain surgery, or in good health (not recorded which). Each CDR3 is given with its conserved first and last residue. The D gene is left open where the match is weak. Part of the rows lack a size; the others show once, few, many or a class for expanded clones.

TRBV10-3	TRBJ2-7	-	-	TGTGCCATCAGAACCCCAGTCTCCTACGAGCAGTACTTC	CAIRTPVSYEQYF
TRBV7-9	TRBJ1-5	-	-	TGTGCCAGCAGCTCCGTTGGGGGGAATCAGCCCCAGCATTTT	CASSSVGGNQPQHF
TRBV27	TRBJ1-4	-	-	TGTGTTAGCAGTTTAATCAGGGGAACTAATGAAAAACTGTTTTTT	CVSSLIRGTNEKLFF
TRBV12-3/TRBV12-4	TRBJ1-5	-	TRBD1	TGTGCCAGCAGACCGACAGGGGGCGGGCAGCCCCAGCATTTT	CASRPTGGGQPQHF
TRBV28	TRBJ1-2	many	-	TGTGCCAGCAGGTCTTGGCCAGGGTCTAGTGGCTACACCTTC	CASRSWPGSSGYTF
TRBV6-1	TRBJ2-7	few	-	TGTGCCAGCAGTCGCTCGGTGAAAGGGCCTAGCTCCTACGAGCAGTACTTC	CASSRSVKGPSSYEQYF
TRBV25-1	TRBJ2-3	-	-	TGTGCCAGCAGTGAAGTGGGGACCACGTTGAAAGATACGCAGTATTTT	CASSEVGTTLKDTQYF
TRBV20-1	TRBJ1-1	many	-	TGCAGTGCTAGAGTAGGCAAGAACACTGAAGCTTTCTTT	CSARVGKNTEAFF
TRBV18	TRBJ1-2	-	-	TGTGCCAGCTCACCATTGGGGCCGGATGGCTACACCTTC	CASSPLGPDGYTF
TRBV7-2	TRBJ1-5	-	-	TGTGCCAGCAGCATCAGGGTTTCCCACAATCAGCCCCAGCATTTT	CASSIRVSHNQPQHF
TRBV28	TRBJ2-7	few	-	TGTGCCAGCAACAGGGCAGGTTACTACGAGCAGTACTTC	CASNRAGYYEQYF
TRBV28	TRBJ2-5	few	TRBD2	TGTGCCAGCAGTCCCTCGGGGGGGGAGACCCAGTACTTC	CASSPSGGETQYF